One and the same sample provided the 16 T cell receptor beta chains below, sequenced in a study of blood T cells in healthy people across ages. Primers used in a second PCR of roughly 7 to 12 cycles were a sample-barcoded 5' primer and a J-beta primer mix. TCRdb re-analysed the 5' RACE reads in MiXCR, keeping a single row per CDR3 protein. This repertoire shows around 800,000 distinct CDR3 sequences, roughly 26% found once; its top ten account for around 3%. These same records also appear under a second study, on T cells of mothers and their children.

Sequencing was done on a sample of blood. These TCRs come from a boy between 10 and 17 years old in good health.

The chain carries TRBV20-1 and TRBJ2-7; 14 nucleotides align to TRBD2. Per germline, CDR1 DFQATT and CDR2 SNEGSKA (reference sequence). The CDR3 runs to 14 residues. CDR3 protein: CSASTSGGANEQYF. CDR3 in DNA: TGCAGCGCGTCGACTAGCGGGGGGGCGAACGAGCAGTACTTC.

In this sample, this clonotype turned up a few times. The rearrangement uses TRBV20-1 and TRBJ2-5; 14 bases are shared with TRBD2. J lost 5 bases, V lost 5 bases, and 10 bases had no gene match. Looked up from germline, CDR1 is DFQATT and CDR2 is SNEGSKA (reference sequence). CDR3 length: 16 amino acids. CDR3 amino acids: CSAPPTSGGAGETQYF. The CDR3 nucleotides read TGCAGTGCTCCGCCGACTAGCGGGGGGGCCGGGGAGACCCAGTACTTC.

The CDR3 is CAISASGDSYEQYF. In DNA, the CDR3 is TGTGCCATCAGTGCCTCAGGGGATAGCTACGAGCAGTACTTC. The rearrangement joins TRBV10-3 to TRBJ2-7; possible D gene TRBD1, 6 bases. V lost 4 bases and J 3 bases, leaving 13 bases between the germline ends. The CDR3 length is 14 residues. Germline V gene data show CDR1 as ENHRY and CDR2 as SYGVKD.

This clonotype was seen more than once but under ten times. The chain has TRBV5-1 and TRBJ2-4; the match to TRBD1 covers 8 bases. CDR3 length: 12 residues. Trimming took 5 bases from V and 8 from J; bases not matched to a gene: 3. The germline V gene has CDR1 SGHRS and CDR2 YFSETQ. The CDR3 loop reads CASSGQGDIQYF. The CDR3 bases are TGCGCCAGCAGTGGACAGGGTGACATTCAGTACTTC.

This clonotype was recorded a few times. The chain recombines TRBV20-1 with TRBJ2-2; 9 bases are shared with TRBD2. The ends lost 1 base at V and 0 bases at J; junction bases unmatched: 12. This CDR3 has 19 amino acids. Germline V gene sequence: CDR1 DFQATT, CDR2 SNEGSKA (reference sequence). Written as DNA, the CDR3 is TGCAGTGCTAGAGGTGGAGCGGGGGGCCAGATTACGAACACCGGGGAGCTGTTTTTT. As protein: CSARGGAGGQITNTGELFF.

This clonotype occurred a few times. This chain links TRBV12-3 or TRBV12-4 with TRBJ1-1; possibly TRBD1 for D (5 bases). The CDR3 is made up of 17 amino acids. Deletions cut 3 bases from V and 1 base from J, with 18 bases between. This chain's CDR3 is CASSFLYRSRGNTEAFF. The CDR3 DNA reads as TGTGCCAGCAGTTTTCTGTATAGGTCGAGGGGGAACACTGAAGCTTTCTTT.

V and J are TRBV11-2 and TRBJ2-5; 7 bases fit TRBD2. CDR1 is SGHAT, CDR2 FQNNGV, per germline. The CDR3 length is 16 residues. V dropped 7 bases and J dropped 2; count of bases not matched to a gene: 13. This CDR3 reads CASTLLRGGGQETQYF. CDR3 in DNA: TGTGCCAGCACCCTATTGCGGGGCGGGGGACAAGAGACCCAGTACTTC.

V and J are TRBV12-3 or TRBV12-4 and TRBJ2-5, with D unclear. Judging by the DNA end, TRBJ2-1 fits better; the J call may be wrong. This CDR3 is built from 12 residues. The CDR3 DNA reads as TGTGCCAGCAGTTCCGCTGGGGATGAGCAGTTCTTC. Its protein product is CASSSAGDEQFF.

This clonotype was recorded a few times. The genes are TRBV2 and TRBJ2-5; 8 nucleotides align to TRBD2. Germline CDR1 reads SNHLY; CDR2 reads FYNNEI. The trim removed 8 bases at V and 4 bases at J, leaving 9 bases unmatched. The CDR3 has 14 residues. The CDR3: CASFFGGAPETQYF. Written as DNA, the CDR3 is TGTGCCAGCTTCTTCGGGGGGGCCCCAGAGACCCAGTACTTC.

This chain links TRBV9 with TRBJ2-2; possibly TRBD1 or TRBD2 for D (5 bases each). Germline values: CDR1 SGDLS, CDR2 YYNGEE. The CDR3 totals 16 residues. Trimming cost V 1 base and J 0 bases, with 10 bases left between them. CDR3 protein: CASSVTGTSNTGELFF. The DNA for the CDR3 is TGTGCCAGCAGCGTAACCGGGACGTCGAACACCGGGGAGCTGTTTTTT. The variable domain in full, with the rest retrieved from reference TRBV9 and TRBJ2-2, is DSGVTQTPKHLITATGQRVTLRCSPRSGDLSVYWYQQSLDQGLQFLIQYYNGEERAKGNILERFSAQQFPDLHSELNLSSLELGDSALYFCASSVTGTSNTGELFFGEGSRLTVL.

This clonotype was counted between two and nine times. The V call is TRBV13, the J call TRBJ2-5, with D possibly TRBD2 on 5 matching bases. The CDR3 consists of 18 residues. Germline V gene lookup returns CDR1 PRHDT and CDR2 FYEKMQ (reference sequence). V was trimmed by 5 bases and J by 0 bases, leaving 22 bases between them. The CDR3 region has the DNA TGTGCCAGCAGCGCCAGCCTCGCAGCGGCGCGTTACCAAGAGACCCAGTACTTC. Protein product: CASSASLAAARYQETQYF.

The rearrangement uses TRBV6-5 and TRBJ2-5, with D possibly TRBD1 on 5 matching bases. The DNA end lines up better with TRBJ2-7; the J call may be wrong. This CDR3 spans 14 amino acids. CDR1 is MNHEY and CDR2 is SVGAGI in the germline V gene. CDR3 nucleotide sequence: TGTGCCAGCAGTGACACAGGTACGGTCTACGAGCAGTACTTC. It yields the protein CASSDTGTVYEQYF.

CDR3 DNA: TGTGCCAGCAGTCACGGGGGACCACAAGAGACCCAGTACTTC. This sequence encodes CASSHGGPQETQYF. The V gene is TRBV7-9, the J gene TRBJ2-5, with a possible D match to TRBD2 (6 bases). The germline CDR1 and CDR2 sequences are SEHNR and FQNEAQ (reference sequence). This CDR3 is 14 amino acids long. The V and J ends lost 6 bases and 2 bases respectively, with 13 bases between them. The variable domain in full, with the rest retrieved from reference TRBV7-9 and TRBJ2-5, is DTGVSQNPRHKITKRGQNVTFRCDPISEHNRLYWYRQTLGQGPEFLTYFQNEAQLEKSRLLSDRFSAERPKGSFSTLEIQRTEQGDSAMYLCASSHGGPQETQYFGPGTRLLVL.

This clonotype was seen a handful of times. V and J are TRBV10-3 and TRBJ1-4; D ambiguous. The CDR3 loop spans 12 amino acids. CDR1 is ENHRY, CDR2 SYGVKD, per germline. Trimming cost V 5 bases and J 7 bases, with 8 bases left between them. The CDR3 DNA reads as TGTGCCATCAGTCGCCCTGGTGAAAAACTGTTTTTT. Encoded protein: CAISRPGEKLFF.

The chain employs TRBV7-8 and TRBJ2-5; D may be TRBD1 (6 bases). Trimming left V 6 bases short and J 4 bases short, with 9 bases between. The CDR3 sequence is 12 residues long. Per germline, CDR1 SGHVS and CDR2 FQNEAQ. The CDR3 DNA sequence: TGTGCCAGCAGTACAGGGATAGAGACCCAGTACTTC. This sequence encodes CASSTGIETQYF.

There are a few counts of this clonotype. The chain uses TRBV29-1 and TRBJ2-7; unclear D gene. The CDR3 length is 13 residues. Germline CDR1 is SQVTM and CDR2 is ANQGSEA. V gave up 1 base and J gave up 6 bases, with 13 bases separating them. DNA of the CDR3: TGCAGCGTTGAAGGGATGGGGAATCGCGAGCAGTACTTC. Translation gives CSVEGMGNREQYF.